The rows below give T cell receptor beta chains drawn from one sample of a study of blood T cells in healthy people across ages. TCRdb recomputed calls from the 5' RACE reads with MiXCR, one row per CDR3 protein. Of 650,000 to 700,000 distinct CDR3 sequences in the sample, roughly 30% were seen once. The sample consisted of blood. These TCRs come from a woman of 80 years or more in good health. CDR3s include the opening cysteine and the closing phenylalanine or tryptophan. D genes are given only for firm matches. Size is stated for part of the rows, as once, few or many counts, or as a class when the clone is expanded.

>many|NA|TRBJ1-2|TRBV27
TGTGCCAGCAGTTTAGGCAGGGGTGTCTATGGCTACACCTTC
CASSLGRGVYGYTF
>NA|NA|TRBJ2-7|TRBV15
TGTGCCACCAGAAGAAACTACGAGCAGTACTTC
CATRRNYEQYF
>many|TRBD1|TRBJ1-2|TRBV20-1
TGCAGTGCTAGGACGGGACAGGGGAGGGGGGGCTACACCTTC
CSARTGQGRGGYTF
>many|NA|TRBJ2-7|TRBV15
TGTGCCACCAGCAGAGACCCAGGGAGCTCCTACGAGCAGTACTTC
CATSRDPGSSYEQYF
>few|TRBD1|TRBJ2-5|TRBV19
TGTGCCAGTAGTGCACACAGGGGACAACAAGAGACCCAGTACTTC
CASSAHRGQQETQYF
>many|TRBD1|TRBJ2-3|TRBV14
TGTGCCAGCAGCCGGGGGACAGGGAGCGCAGATACGCAGTATTTT
CASSRGTGSADTQYF
>NA|TRBD2|TRBJ2-5|TRBV7-6
TGTGCCAGCAGCTTAGTGGCGACTAGCGGGGGGGGGGCCCAGTACTTC
CASSLVATSGGGAQYF
>few|NA|TRBJ2-7|TRBV19
TGTGCCAGTAGTATAGATGGACAACCTCCCTACGAGCAGTACTTC
CASSIDGQPPYEQYF
>NA|NA|TRBJ1-1|TRBV6-2/TRBV6-3
TGTGCCAGCAGTCTCTGGGCCTCCACCCGTGAAGCTTTCTTT
CASSLWASTREAFF
>NA|NA|TRBJ2-3|TRBV20-1
TGCAGTGCTTCGTACTCAACAGATACGCAGTATTTT
CSASYSTDTQYF
>many|NA|TRBJ2-1|TRBV9
TGTGCCAGCAGCCCCTCCTCGGGGAGGGGGAATGAGCAGTTCTTC
CASSPSSGRGNEQFF
>many|NA|TRBJ2-1|TRBV5-4
TGTGCCAGCAGCTTTCCAGGGCGGGATGAGCAGTTCTTC
CASSFPGRDEQFF
>many|NA|TRBJ1-1|TRBV20-1
TGCAGTGCTAGAGGGAGTGAAGCTTTCTTT
CSARGSEAFF
>NA|NA|TRBJ1-2|TRBV6-6
TGTGCCAGCAGCTACTTACAGAGGAACTATGGCTACACCTTC
CASSYLQRNYGYTF
>NA|TRBD1|TRBJ1-5|TRBV30
TGTGCCTGGAGCGGAACAGGGGGCGCTTATCAGCCCCAGCATTTT
CAWSGTGGAYQPQHF
>NA|TRBD2|TRBJ2-1|TRBV7-3
TGTGCCAGTGGGACTAGCGGGGGGGGCTACAATGAGCAGTTCTTC
CASGTSGGGYNEQFF
>NA|TRBD2|TRBJ2-1|TRBV5-1
TGCGCCAGCAGCTCGAGCGGGGATGAGCAGTTCTTC
CASSSSGDEQFF
>many|TRBD2|TRBJ2-7|TRBV6-5
TGTGCCGGGGGGGGGGGACTAGTGAACTCCTACGAGCAGTACTTC
CAGGGGLVNSYEQYF
>many|NA|TRBJ1-5|TRBV7-8
TGTGCCAGCAGCCCAGCCGTCGGTTACAATCAGCCCCAGCATTTT
CASSPAVGYNQPQHF
>many|TRBD1|TRBJ1-2|TRBV28
TGTGCCAGCAAAGCTCGACAGGGGAATGGCTACACCTTC
CASKARQGNGYTF
>few|NA|TRBJ1-1|TRBV30
TGTGCCTGGAGTTTTGGTAGATCCACTGAAGCTTTCTTT
CAWSFGRSTEAFF
>NA|NA|TRBJ2-4|TRBV11-2
TGTGCCAGCAGCTTAGGGGGTGCCCTAGCCAAAAACATTCAGTACTTC
CASSLGGALAKNIQYF
>many|NA|TRBJ2-1|TRBV9
TGTGCCAGCAGCGTAGGACACAATGAGCAGTTCTTC
CASSVGHNEQFF
>many|TRBD2|TRBJ2-1|TRBV6-1
TGTGCCAGCAGTGCCCTTAGCGGGAGTGGTGAGCAGTTCTTC
CASSALSGSGEQFF
>many|NA|TRBJ1-2|TRBV3-1
TGTGCCAGCAGCTTCGACCTGGGACATACTAACTATGGCTACACCTTC
CASSFDLGHTNYGYTF
>many|TRBD1|TRBJ2-3|TRBV6-1
TGTGCCAGCAGTGAAGCGCTCAGGGGGCGAGTTGCAGATACGCAGTATTTT
CASSEALRGRVADTQYF
>many|NA|TRBJ2-4|TRBV29-1
TGCAGCGGCTTTATAGTGGGGGAGGACATTCAGTACTTC
CSGFIVGEDIQYF
>NA|TRBD2|TRBJ2-5|TRBV5-1
TGCGCCAGCAGCTTGGCACGGGGGGGCCGCCACCAAGAGACCCAGTACTTC
CASSLARGGRHQETQYF
>NA|NA|TRBJ2-7|TRBV5-1
TGCGCCAGCAGCTCGGGCTCCCCGGGGGACTACGAGCAGTACTTC
CASSSGSPGDYEQYF
>NA|NA|TRBJ1-1|TRBV11-1
TGTGCCAGCAGCTTAGGACCCGGGACAACCGGAGAGGCTTTCTTT
CASSLGPGTTGEAFF
>few|NA|TRBJ1-2|TRBV6-2/TRBV6-3
TGTGCCAGCACCGACCCAATGACAGGTTCTAACTATGGCTACACCTTC
CASTDPMTGSNYGYTF
>many|NA|TRBJ2-5|TRBV15
TGTGCCACCAGCAGAGAAACAGCCCCCCAAGAGACCCAGTACTTC
CATSRETAPQETQYF
>many|NA|TRBJ2-4|TRBV3-1
TGTGCCAGCAGCCCAGGTGAAAACATTCAGTACTTC
CASSPGENIQYF
>many|NA|TRBJ1-6|TRBV5-5
TGTGCCAGCAGCTTGGTTGGACGGAATTCACCCCTCCACTTT
CASSLVGRNSPLHF
>many|TRBD2|TRBJ2-1|TRBV29-1
TGCAGCGTTCGACTAGCGGGGGGGCTCAATGAGCAGTTCTTC
CSVRLAGGLNEQFF
>NA|TRBD2|TRBJ2-7|TRBV20-1
TGCAGTGCTACAGCTAGCGGGAGGTTCGAGCAGTACTTC
CSATASGRFEQYF
>few|TRBD1|TRBJ1-1|TRBV12-3/TRBV12-4
TGTGCCAGCAGCTACAGACAGGGGGCTTTCTTT
CASSYRQGAFF
>NA|NA|TRBJ1-2|TRBV5-6
TGTGCCAGCAGCCCAGGGAGGGCAGCCCTTTGGACCTTC
CASSPGRAALWTF
>many|NA|TRBJ2-5|TRBV5-1
TGCGCCAGCAGCCGCCAGGGGCGGAGACAAGAGACCCAGTACTTC
CASSRQGRRQETQYF
>few|TRBD1|TRBJ1-1|TRBV28
TGTGCCAGCATGATGGGGGACAGGGGGTACACTGAAGCTTTCTTT
CASMMGDRGYTEAFF
>many|NA|TRBJ2-3|TRBV7-8
TGTGCCAGCAGCCTGCGGCTCACAGATACGCAGTATTTT
CASSLRLTDTQYF